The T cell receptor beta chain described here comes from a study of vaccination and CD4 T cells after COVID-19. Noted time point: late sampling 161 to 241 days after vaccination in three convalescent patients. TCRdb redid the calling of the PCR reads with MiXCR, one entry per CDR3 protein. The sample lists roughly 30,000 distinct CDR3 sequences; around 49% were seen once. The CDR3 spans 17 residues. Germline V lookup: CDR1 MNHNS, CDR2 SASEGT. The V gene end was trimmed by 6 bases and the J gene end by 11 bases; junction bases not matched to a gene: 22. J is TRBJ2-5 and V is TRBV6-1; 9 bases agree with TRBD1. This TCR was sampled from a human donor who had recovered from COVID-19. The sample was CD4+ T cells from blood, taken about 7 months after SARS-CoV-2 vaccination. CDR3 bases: TGTGCCAGCAGAGTCCCGGGACAGGGAACGACCTACAATGAGCAGTACTTC. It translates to CASRVPGQGTTYNEQYF.